This T cell receptor (beta chain) was sequenced in a study of cytomegalovirus exposure and HLA in healthy donors. The PCR employed 60 Vbeta primers together with 13 Jbeta primers. TCRdb's copy holds only in-frame clones and misses some; the assay was immunoSEQ multiplex PCR. The sample lists 100,000 to 150,000 clones, 65% to 90% occurring once. Unrecorded immune exposures were likely, despite nominal health at sampling. About this clone: Its antigen remains unidentified.

General study findings and limits: The study flagged approximately 180 TCR beta chains as cytomegalovirus-associated.

V lost 6 bases to trimming and J lost 6 bases, with 9 bases between them. Germline V gene sequence: CDR1 DFQATT, CDR2 SNEGSKA (reference sequence). The CDR3 is made up of 11 amino acids. The sequenced sample was PBMCs. The V gene is TRBV20-1, the J gene TRBJ2-1, with D tentatively TRBD2 (5 bases). This receptor was taken from a man between 18 and 35 years old in good health and CMV-seronegative. The CDR3 loop is CSARATNEQFF. CDR3 nucleotide sequence: TGCAGTGCGAGGGCGACCAATGAGCAGTTCTTC.